These 13 T cell receptor beta chains share one sample of origin, sequenced in a study of T cells expressing NK-cell markers. TCRdb reprocessed the 5' RACE reads; each CDR3 protein has one entry and no DNA is given. Its listing shows 550,000 or so distinct CDR3 sequences. Sequenced input: blood T cells: a sorted CD56 or NKG2C T cell subset, CD4+ or CD8+ T cells, or bulk PBMC T cells (not recorded which). The receptor source for this set is a man between 18 and 35 years old in good health.

The CDR3 loop reads CASISGLAGYTDTQYF. This chain uses TRBV12-3 or TRBV12-4 with TRBJ2-3; TCRdb's D call of TRBD2 is untestable without DNA. There are 16 residues in the CDR3.

The chain employs TRBV6-5 and TRBJ2-1; TCRdb's assignment of TRBD2 cannot be checked, as there is no DNA. This CDR3 has 14 amino acids. The germline V gene encodes CDR1 MNHEY and CDR2 SVGAGI. CDR3 in amino acids: CASSYDGRNDEQFF.

The CDR3 here is CASSPEVGGKNIQYF. The gene calls are TRBV7-8 and TRBJ2-4; TCRdb lists TRBD1, though no DNA is available to test this call. This CDR3 is 15 amino acids long. Looked up from germline, CDR1 is SGHVS and CDR2 is FQNEAQ.

The rearrangement joins TRBV27 to TRBJ2-1; no DNA is available, so the TRBD2 call from TCRdb remains unchecked. The CDR3 is 15 amino acids. Germline V gives CDR1 MNHEY, CDR2 SMNVEV (reference sequence). The chain's CDR3 is CASSLSSGSGRARFF.

The V gene is TRBV11-1, the J gene TRBJ1-1; no DNA is available, so the TRBD1 call from TCRdb remains unchecked. The V gene's germline CDR1 is SGHAT and CDR2 FQDESV (reference sequence). CDR3 length: 18 residues. CDR3 loop: CASSLILGQGARGAEAFF.

The chain has TRBV29-1 and TRBJ2-1; the TCRdb call, TRBD2, lacks DNA for checking. CDR1 and CDR2 from the germline V gene are SQVTM and ANQGSEA. The CDR3 is made up of 16 amino acids. The CDR3 reads CSALRKRTSGRDEQFF.

V gene TRBV11-2 combines with J gene TRBJ2-5; the D call from TCRdb, TRBD2, cannot be confirmed without DNA. The CDR3 spans 18 residues. The V gene's germline CDR1 is SGHAT and CDR2 FQNNGV. CDR3 sequence: CASSSILMVGLPTETQYF.

V gene TRBV7-8 combines with J gene TRBJ2-7; TCRdb picks TRBD1, but there is no DNA to check that call. CDR3 length: 15 residues. Germline values: CDR1 SGHVS, CDR2 FQNEAQ. The CDR3 loop reads CASSNVGQGRYEQYF.

This sequence joins TRBV12-5 and TRBJ2-1; lacking DNA, the TRBD2 call made by TCRdb goes unchecked. CDR3 length: 15 amino acids. CDR1 LGHNT and CDR2 FRNRAP come from the germline V gene. The CDR3 here is CASGLVAGELGEQFF.

The chain couples TRBV12-5 to TRBJ2-2; TCRdb returns TRBD2, unconfirmable since there is no DNA. Germline V gene lookup returns CDR1 LGHNT and CDR2 FRNRAP. The length of the CDR3 is 16 residues. CDR3 loop: CASREAGGPGTGELFF.

This rearrangement joins TRBV7-2 to TRBJ2-2. This CDR3 is built from 12 residues. Germline values: CDR1 SGHTA, CDR2 FQGNSA. The CDR3 sequence is CASSPPAGELFF.

This chain joins TRBV18 and TRBJ2-5; no DNA is available, so the TRBD2 call from TCRdb remains unchecked. This CDR3 has 17 residues. Germline V gene data show CDR1 as KGHSH and CDR2 as LQKENI. The CDR3 sequence: CASSPRQTSGLQETQYF.

The chain couples TRBV7-8 to TRBJ2-2; the TRBD1 assignment by TCRdb is unverifiable without DNA. Germline values: CDR1 SGHVS, CDR2 FQNEAQ. This CDR3 contains 17 residues. CDR3: CASSSVRGTFRTGELFF. Variable domain in full (rest from reference TRBV7-8 and TRBJ2-2): GAGVSQSPRYKVAKRGQDVALRCDPISGHVSLFWYQQALGQGPEFLTYFQNEAQLDKSGLPSDRFFAERPEGSVSTLKIQRTQQEDSAVYLCASSSVRGTFRTGELFFGEGSRLTVL.